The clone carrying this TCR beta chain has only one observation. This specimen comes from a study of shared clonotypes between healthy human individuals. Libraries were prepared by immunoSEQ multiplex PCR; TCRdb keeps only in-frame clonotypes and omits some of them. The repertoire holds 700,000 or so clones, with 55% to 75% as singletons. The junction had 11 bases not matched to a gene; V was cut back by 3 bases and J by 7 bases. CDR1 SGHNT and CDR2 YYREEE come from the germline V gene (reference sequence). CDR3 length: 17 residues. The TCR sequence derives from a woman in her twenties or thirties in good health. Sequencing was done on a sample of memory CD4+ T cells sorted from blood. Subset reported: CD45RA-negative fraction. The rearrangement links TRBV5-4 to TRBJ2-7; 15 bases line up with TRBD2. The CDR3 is CASSWTSGRAPPKEQYF. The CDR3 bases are TGTGCCAGCAGCTGGACTAGCGGGAGGGCCCCCCCAAAAGAGCAGTACTTC.